This record concerns one T cell receptor beta chain sequence. Its antigen is unknown. This sample was taken from a study of graft-versus-host responses after intestinal transplantation. J lost 8 bases, V lost 5 bases, and 4 bases had no gene match. CDR1 and CDR2 from the germline V gene are MNHEY and SVGAGI. This CDR3 is 15 amino acids long. Produced via immunoSEQ multiplex PCR; TCRdb's table is partial and in-frame only. The sample has 85,000 to 100,000 clones, around 93% seen once. The receptor was isolated from a human donor who received an intestinal transplant. Sample: unstimulated CD8+ T cells sorted from spleen or lymph node cells, taken before intestinal transplant. This sequence joins TRBV6-5 and TRBJ2-1, with 15 positions matching TRBD2. The CDR3 region is CASSGTSGGLDEQFF. The CDR3 nucleotides are TGTGCCAGCAGTGGGACTAGCGGGGGGTTGGATGAGCAGTTCTTC.